This T cell receptor beta chain comes out of a study of blood T cell repertoires in COVID-19. Study-wide context: Nucleic acid was either cDNA or gDNA, and it came from T cells, B-cell-depleted T cells, or PBMCs.

As handled by the study authors: The authors estimated nucleated cell counts from reference gene primer amplification. The method was immunoSEQ multiplex PCR; TCRdb's version includes in-frame clones alone and lacks a portion of them. V, J and clone size are taken as reported in that table, and D and trimming were inferred from the DNA itself. There are over 55,000 clones in the sample; under 95% occur only once, and approximately 8% lies in the top ten. The CDR3 covers 17 residues. Germline assignment: CDR1 SGDLS and CDR2 YYNGEE. V was clipped by 3 bases and J by 3 bases, with 21 bases between them.

Sequences were obtained from peripheral blood. The sequence was obtained from a human donor in a cohort sampled during active COVID-19. V gene TRBV9 combines with J gene TRBJ1-2; D gene unclear. CDR3 DNA: TGTGCCAGCAGCGCTGGACCGACCTACGGAGGAGACTATGGCTACACCTTC. Residues: CASSAGPTYGGDYGYTF.